Described below is a single T cell receptor beta chain sequence and its context. The CDR3 loop spans 14 amino acids. Germline loops: CDR1 LGHDT, CDR2 YNNKEL (reference sequence). Trimming removed 4 bases from V and 2 bases from J, with 11 bases in between. MiXCR, applied by TCRdb to the RT-PCR reads, yields one record per CDR3 protein. In the table there are about 680,000 distinct CDR3 sequences, 14% of which are singletons. The chain is built from TRBV3-1 and TRBJ2-5; maybe TRBD2 (5 bases). The sequenced sample consisted of memory CD4+ T cells from blood. The source of this sequence is a female donor in good health, serving as a healthy control. The CDR3 sequence is CASSRDPGQETQYF. In nucleotides, the CDR3 is TGTGCCAGCAGCCGAGATCCGGGACAAGAGACCCAGTACTTC.